This T cell receptor (beta chain) was observed in a study of radiotherapy plus CTLA-4 blockade in lung cancer. General study results and limits: The authors reported that early blood T cell clone dynamics, with interferon-beta, best predicted response.

Generated by immunoSEQ multiplex PCR, the TCRdb table keeps only in-frame clones and is missing some. The sample carries 26,000 or so clones, under 80% recorded once. Germline CDR1 MNHNS, CDR2 SASEGT. The CDR3 length is 14 residues. Trimming cost V 2 bases and J 3 bases, with 8 bases left between them. For this clone: Its matching antigen is unknown.

This chain uses TRBV6-1 with TRBJ1-5; D is undetermined. This specimen consisted of peripheral blood, obtained from a patient treated with radiotherapy plus ipilimumab. This TCR came from a human donor with non-small cell lung cancer who had stable disease on radiotherapy plus ipilimumab. CDR3: CASSERAANQPQHF. The CDR3 DNA reads TGTGCCAGCAGTGAAAGGGCCGCCAATCAGCCCCAGCATTTT.